These 9 T cell receptor beta chains originate from one sample sequenced in a study of OX40 agonist ivuxolimab in advanced cancers. Data came from immunoSEQ multiplex PCR; TCRdb stores just in-frame clones and leaves some out. The table includes about 21,000 clones, about 86% detected once. The starting material was CD4+ or CD8+ T cells sorted from blood, obtained in a trial of the OX40 agonist ivuxolimab. The receptors derive from an adult with an advanced solid tumor such as melanoma, head and neck, liver or kidney cancer.

A single count supports this clone. The chain is built from TRBV7-9 and TRBJ2-7, with 12 bases that match TRBD2. The germline CDR1 and CDR2 sequences are SEHNR and FQNEAQ (reference sequence). The V and J ends lost 4 bases and 3 bases, in that order; junction bases with no gene match: 4. CDR3 length equals 15 residues. The CDR3 region is CASSSTTSGSYEQYF. CDR3 in DNA: TGTGCCAGCAGCTCCACGACTAGCGGGAGCTACGAGCAGTACTTC.

The chain couples TRBV9 to TRBJ2-3, with TRBD2 matching 9 bases. J gave up 2 bases and V 3 bases, and 1 base lay outside the gene matches. This CDR3 is built from 14 residues. CDR1 is SGDLS and CDR2 is YYNGEE in the germline V gene. The CDR3, as DNA: TGTGCCAGCAGCGCTAGCGGGAACACAGATACGCAGTATTTT. Its translation: CASSASGNTDTQYF.

The genes are TRBV7-9 and TRBJ2-5; 16 bases are a match to TRBD2. CDR3 length equals 16 residues. Germline-derived CDR1 and CDR2 are SEHNR and FQNEAQ (reference sequence). V dropped 5 bases and J dropped 4; count of bases not matched to a gene: 4. In DNA, the CDR3 is TGTGCCAGCAGCCCCGGGACTAGCGGGAGGGGAGAGACCCAGTACTTC. It translates to CASSPGTSGRGETQYF.

CDR3 nucleotides: TGTGCCAGTCCCAGCAGCCCAGGGTTTGAGCAGTTCTTC. It specifies CASPSSPGFEQFF. This chain links TRBV5-4 with TRBJ2-1, with TRBD1 as a possible D gene (5 bases). V was cut by 8 bases and J by 9 bases, with 18 bases left in between. The CDR3 extends over 13 amino acids. Germline V lookup: CDR1 SGHNT, CDR2 YYREEE (reference sequence).

V is TRBV6-6 and J is TRBJ1-5, with TRBD1 matching over 10 bases. Germline CDR1 and CDR2: MNHNY and SVGAGI (reference sequence). With V trimmed by 6 bases and J by 5 bases, 4 bases remained unmatched. The CDR3 has 14 amino acids. The CDR3 DNA follows: TGTGCCAGCAGACCCGGGACAGGGGATCAGCCCCAGCATTTT. This codes for CASRPGTGDQPQHF.

This sequence joins TRBV11-1 and TRBJ2-7, with 11 nucleotides matching TRBD2. The germline CDR1 and CDR2 sequences are SGHAT and FQDESV (reference sequence). The CDR3 loop spans 14 amino acids. V dropped 3 bases and J dropped 5; count of bases not matched to a gene: 3. The CDR3 nucleotides read TGTGCCAGCAGCTTCGTTAGCGGGAGGGACGAGCAGTACTTC. This encodes CASSFVSGRDEQYF.

The CDR3 DNA is TGTGCCAGCAGCTCCCAGGGAGGCGGGGGCCGTGGCTACACCTTC. This gives the protein CASSSQGGGGRGYTF. The chain is built from TRBV7-9 and TRBJ1-2; TRBD1 might be the D (6 bases). V was clipped by 4 bases and J by 7 bases, with 19 bases between them. The CDR3 spans 15 residues. The germline CDR1 and CDR2 sequences are SEHNR and FQNEAQ (reference sequence).

The V call is TRBV30, the J call TRBJ2-7; the D gene is possibly TRBD2 (5 bases). The CDR3 runs 13 residues. Trimming pared 0 bases from V and 4 bases from J, leaving 10 bases between. The germline V gene has CDR1 GTSNPN and CDR2 SVGIG (reference sequence). CDR3 amino acids: CAWSVLAGYEQYF. DNA for the CDR3: TGTGCCTGGAGTGTCCTAGCTGGGTACGAGCAGTACTTC.

This rearrangement joins TRBV9 to TRBJ2-7; D is ambiguous. This CDR3 has 13 amino acids. Germline loops: CDR1 SGDLS, CDR2 YYNGEE. Trimming shortened V by 4 bases and J by 7 bases, and 15 bases separated the two germline ends. As DNA, the CDR3 is TGTGCCAGCAGCACCCCTCCCAAGTGGGAGCAGTACTTC. Translating it yields CASSTPPKWEQYF.